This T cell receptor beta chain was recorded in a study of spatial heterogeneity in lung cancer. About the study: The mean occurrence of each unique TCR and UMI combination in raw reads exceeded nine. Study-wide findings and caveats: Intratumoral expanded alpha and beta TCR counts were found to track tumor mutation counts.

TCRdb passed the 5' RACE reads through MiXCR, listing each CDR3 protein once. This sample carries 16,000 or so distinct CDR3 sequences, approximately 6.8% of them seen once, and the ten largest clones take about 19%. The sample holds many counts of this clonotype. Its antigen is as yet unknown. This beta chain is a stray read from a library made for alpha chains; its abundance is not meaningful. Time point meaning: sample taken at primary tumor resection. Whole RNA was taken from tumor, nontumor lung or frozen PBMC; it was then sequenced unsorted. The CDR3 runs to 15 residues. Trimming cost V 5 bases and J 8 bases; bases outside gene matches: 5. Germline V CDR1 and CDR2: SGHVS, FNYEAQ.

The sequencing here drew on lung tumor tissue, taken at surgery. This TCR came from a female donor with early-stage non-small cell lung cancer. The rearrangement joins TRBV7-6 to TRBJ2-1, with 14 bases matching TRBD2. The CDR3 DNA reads TGTGCCAGCAGCGGACGACTAGCGGGGGGGGATGAGCAGTTCTTC. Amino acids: CASSGRLAGGDEQFF.